This T cell receptor (beta chain) was identified during a study of blood T cell repertoires in COVID-19. Trimming at V came to 3 bases and at J to 3 bases, leaving 0 bases not matched to a gene. There are 13 residues in the CDR3. The V gene's germline CDR1 is SGHRS and CDR2 YFSETQ. Clones were read by immunoSEQ multiplex PCR, and TCRdb kept only the in-frame ones, dropping some. Of approximately 120,000 clones in the sample, around 89% were seen once. Sample: peripheral blood. V and J are TRBV5-1 and TRBJ2-3; 8 bases are shared with TRBD2. The sequence was collected from a human donor with acute or convalescent COVID-19. The donor label of this sample is uncertain. DNA for the CDR3: TGCGCCAGCAGCTCGGGGGGGACAGATACGCAGTATTTT. As protein: CASSSGGTDTQYF.